The source of this T cell receptor beta chain is a study of human T cells and chemical hapten exposure. For the study at large: Variability of per-sample TCR yields stemmed mainly from small differences in pooled library volume.

For the library, individual cDNA molecules each received unique molecular identifiers. TCRdb reprocessed the RACE reads via MiXCR and lists one record per CDR3 protein. The table shows 60,000 to 80,000 distinct CDR3 sequences, with approximately 6.2% occurring only once. V lost 1 base to trimming and J lost 4 bases; unmatched junction nucleotides: 5. CDR3 length: 15 amino acids. Germline-derived CDR1 and CDR2 are MNHEY and SVGEGT. The time point: healthy volunteer bleed at 6 weeks. It was unfractionated whole blood from which total RNA was extracted. The chain recombines TRBV6-2 or TRBV6-3 with TRBJ2-3; 7 bases match TRBD1. The sequence was collected from a female donor in good health. Some clones in this sample may be carry-over from other donors' samples. Sequencing was done on a sample of whole blood. CDR3 sequence (DNA): TGTGCCAGCAGTTACTGGCTGCAGGGGGCAGATACGCAGTATTTT. Translation: CASSYWLQGADTQYF.